A single sample gave rise to the 2 T cell receptor beta chains below, sequenced in a study of radiotherapy plus CTLA-4 blockade in lung cancer. Clones were sequenced by immunoSEQ multiplex PCR, and TCRdb holds only the in-frame ones, with some missing. The table shows about 85,000 clones, with approximately 83% occurring only once. The sequencing used peripheral blood, collected from a patient treated with radiotherapy plus ipilimumab. The origin of the receptors is a human donor with non-small cell lung cancer who had a partial response to radiotherapy plus ipilimumab.

The chain joins TRBV7-9 to TRBJ2-3, with a tentative D call TRBD2 (5 bases). Germline V gene sequence: CDR1 SEHNR, CDR2 FQNEAQ (reference sequence). Between the trimmed V and J ends, which lost 2 bases and 0 bases, there was a span of 9 bases. This CDR3 spans 15 amino acids. The DNA for the CDR3 is TGTGCCAGCAGCTTACATAGCGCTAGCACAGATACGCAGTATTTT. It encodes CASSLHSASTDTQYF.

CDR3 protein: CASSLSRAGLYNEQFF. The CDR3, as DNA: TGTGCCAGCAGTTTATCCAGAGCGGGACTCTACAATGAGCAGTTCTTC. The chain employs TRBV28 and TRBJ2-1, with TRBD2 matching over 7 bases. The CDR3 contains 16 residues. V lost 1 base to trimming and J lost 3 bases; unmatched junction nucleotides: 6. CDR1 and CDR2 from the germline V gene are MDHEN and SYDVKM.